This paragraph covers one T cell receptor beta chain sequence. The antigen is not known. TCR beta rearrangements were amplified from peripheral blood genomic DNA. The CDR3 is 15 amino acids. The V end was cut by 2 bases, the J end by 5 bases, with 16 bases between. Germline-derived CDR1 and CDR2 are MNHNY and SVGAGI (reference sequence). This entry comes from a study of T cell repertoires in aging, cancer and after chemotherapy. About the study: About 10 million TCR reads made up the full dataset.

Study-wide points: Across the chemotherapy interval, each cancer cohort showed higher median generation probability, suggesting thymic rebound. Loss of evenness, beyond lost richness, contributed to age-related TCR diversity decline in cancer patients.

Rearranged V-D-J TRB sequences were amplified with a mixed TRB-A/B primer pool. MiXCR, applied by TCRdb to the multiplex PCR reads, yields one record per CDR3 protein. The table lists approximately 2,700 distinct CDR3 sequences, 40% to 50% of them singletons. The TCR originated in a human donor with a blood cancer. The genes are TRBV6-6 and TRBJ2-7; D perhaps matches TRBD2 (6 bases). Specimen: blood. Here the CDR3 reads CASSYTSKTGNEQYF. The CDR3 DNA reads TGTGCCAGCAGTTACACTAGCAAAACGGGAAACGAGCAGTACTTC.